Shown below are 2 T cell receptor beta chains from a single sample sequenced in a study of blood T cell repertoires in COVID-19. Sequenced by immunoSEQ multiplex PCR; TCRdb stores in-frame clones only, minus some. Of about 180,000 clones in the sample, roughly 86% were seen once. The sequenced sample was PBMCs or T cells enriched from blood (not recorded which). The receptors were sampled from a woman aged 25 to 45 who had recovered from COVID-19.

This clone was picked up a small number of times. The CDR3, as DNA: TGTGCCAGCAGCCGCGACAGGTCATCACCCCTCCACTTT. Translated: CASSRDRSSPLHF. The chain links TRBV3-1 (or the pseudogene TRBV3-2) to TRBJ1-6; D is possibly TRBD1 (6 bases). The CDR3 spans 13 residues. CDR1 and CDR2 from the germline V gene are LGHDT and YNNKEL (reference sequence). V dropped 4 bases and J dropped 10 bases, with 11 bases sitting between them.

V gene TRBV21-1 combines with J gene TRBJ2-7; the table gives TRBD1 as D, unverified against the DNA. TRBV21-1 is designated a pseudogene. CDR3 length: 14 residues. The CDR3 reads CASSKERGRYEQYF. The CDR3 nucleotides are TGTGCCAGCAGCAAAGAAAGGGGGCGGTACGAGCAGTACTTC.